Below, 20 T cell receptor beta chains from the same sample are listed, as sequenced in a study of shared clonotypes between healthy human individuals (dated by TCRdb to the early 2020s). Library creation used the immunoSEQ multiplex PCR assay. TCRdb carries this immuneACCESS record with in-frame sequences only. Its versions omit some clonotypes, under half of them owing to an unresolved V gene in the studies checked, with the rest unexplained. The table for this sample lists around 2.3 million clones; roughly 95% of them were counted only once. About 0.13% of the sample comes from the top ten. Source material: naive CD4+ T cells sorted from blood. The sample's cell subset or site label, in plain terms: CD45RA+ positively selected. These receptors came from a man between 18 and 35 years old in good health.

In its sample, this clone was seen once. Written as DNA, the CDR3 is TGTGCCAGCAGCGCCGAGGGGACAGGGAACTACGAGCAGTACTTC. Translated, it gives CASSAEGTGNYEQYF. V and J are TRBV7-8 and TRBJ2-7; 9 bases are shared with TRBD1. Germline loops: CDR1 SGHVS, CDR2 FQNEAQ. V lost 5 bases to trimming and J lost 3 bases; unmatched junction nucleotides: 8. The CDR3 totals 15 residues.

This clone has a single count. The CDR3 region has the DNA TGTGCCTGGAGTGTACTGGGACTAGCGGGAGGAGACACCGGGGAGCTGTTTTTT. As protein: CAWSVLGLAGGDTGELFF. V is TRBV30 and J is TRBJ2-2, with TRBD2 identical over 15 bases. CDR1 is GTSNPN, CDR2 SVGIG, per germline (reference sequence). V lost 0 bases and J lost 3; bases outside the gene matches: 5. The CDR3 is made up of 18 amino acids.

CDR3 nucleotide sequence: TGTGCCAGCAGTTACGACAGGGGTGGCCACGAGCAGTACTTC. This gives the protein CASSYDRGGHEQYF. The V call is TRBV6-5, the J call TRBJ2-7; 8 nucleotides line up with TRBD1. In germline, CDR1 is MNHEY, CDR2 SVGAGI. The CDR3 totals 14 residues. Losses at the gene ends were 2 bases for V and 5 bases for J; bases not matched to a gene: 5.

The chain uses TRBV5-1 and TRBJ1-6; D call uncertain. V lost 1 base and J lost 9, with 17 bases in between. Germline V CDR1 and CDR2: SGHRS, YFSETQ. CDR3 size: 16 residues. The CDR3 reads CASSLSVSGGSSPLHF. The CDR3 DNA sequence: TGCGCCAGCAGCTTGAGCGTTTCGGGAGGTAGTTCACCCCTCCACTTT.

The DNA for the CDR3 is TGTGCCAGCAGCTTGGGATTCCGGGACAGGGGGCGAGGAACTAATGAAAAACTGTTTTTT. Translating gives CASSLGFRDRGRGTNEKLFF. The rearrangement joins TRBV5-4 to TRBJ1-4; 12 bases are shared with TRBD1. CDR1 SGHNT and CDR2 YYREEE come from the germline V gene (reference sequence). The CDR3 is 20 amino acids. The ends lost 0 bases at V and 1 base at J; junction bases unmatched: 10.

The CDR3 DNA reads as TGTGCCACCAGGGCGAGCTCTGGAAACACCATATATTTT. Translating it yields CATRASSGNTIYF. This sequence joins TRBV15 and TRBJ1-3; D is unresolved. Germline CDR1 is LNHNV and CDR2 is YYDKDF (reference sequence). The CDR3 spans 13 residues. Trimming pared 6 bases from V and 0 bases from J, leaving 6 bases between.

V is TRBV20-1 and J is TRBJ2-7, with D possibly matching TRBD2 (5 bases). Germline CDR1 DFQATT, CDR2 SNEGSKA (reference sequence). Trimming left V 3 bases short and J 5 bases short, with 8 bases between. The CDR3 length is 11 residues. CDR3 protein: CSASGNNEQYF. CDR3 bases: TGCAGTGCTAGCGGGAACAACGAGCAGTACTTC.

CDR3 amino acids: CASSEIDRNTGELFF. In DNA, the CDR3 is TGTGCCAGCAGCGAGATCGACAGAAACACCGGGGAGCTGTTTTTT. V is TRBV5-6 and J is TRBJ2-2; a possible D gene is TRBD1 (5 bases). This CDR3 has 15 amino acids. The germline V and J ends were trimmed by 4 bases and 2 bases, with 12 bases remaining between them. The germline V gene encodes CDR1 SGHDT and CDR2 YYEEEE.

The chain uses TRBV4-3 and TRBJ1-2; D gene uncertain. CDR1 and CDR2 (germline): LGHNA, YSLEER. The CDR3 runs 14 residues. V lost 0 bases and J 1 base, leaving 6 bases between the germline ends. CDR3 bases: TGCGCCAGCAGCCAAGAAAACAGTAACTATGGCTACACCTTC. It encodes CASSQENSNYGYTF.

The chain employs TRBV5-1 and TRBJ2-1, with 7 bases identical to TRBD2. The V gene's germline CDR1 is SGHRS and CDR2 YFSETQ. With V trimmed by 1 base and J by 6 bases, 7 bases remained unmatched. CDR3 length: 15 residues. CDR3 DNA: TGCGCCAGCAGCTTGAAGCGGGGAGGGTCCAATGAGCAGTTCTTC. This translates into CASSLKRGGSNEQFF.

The genes are TRBV7-2 and TRBJ2-1; D gene ambiguous. This CDR3 is 14 amino acids long. Germline CDR1 SGHTA, CDR2 FQGNSA. V lost 6 bases to trimming and J lost 3 bases, with 12 bases between them. CDR3 protein: CASSYRSRYNEQFF. In DNA form, the CDR3 reads TGTGCCAGCAGTTACCGGTCCCGCTACAATGAGCAGTTCTTC.

The chain recombines TRBV18 with TRBJ2-5; no definite D call. There are 14 residues in the CDR3. V shed 0 bases and J shed 5 bases, with 10 bases lying between them. The germline gives CDR1 KGHSH, CDR2 LQKENI. The DNA for the CDR3 is TGTGCCAGCTCACCACCGGACCACCGGGAGACCCAGTACTTC. It yields the protein CASSPPDHRETQYF.

The chain is built from TRBV21-1 and TRBJ1-2. TRBV21-1 is deemed a pseudogene. The CDR3 consists of 11 residues. CDR3 loop: CASQGRCGYTF. The CDR3 coding sequence is TGTGCCAGCCAAGGCCGGTGCGGCTACACCTTC.

V gene TRBV18 combines with J gene TRBJ1-6, with D possibly TRBD1 on 6 matching bases. Germline assignment: CDR1 KGHSH and CDR2 LQKENI. The CDR3 contains 16 residues. V shed 0 bases and J shed 8 bases, with 14 bases lying between them. CDR3 protein: CASSPPLTGAHSPLHF. The CDR3 bases are TGTGCCAGCTCACCACCCTTGACAGGCGCCCATTCACCCCTCCACTTT.

The CDR3 sequence: CASSQEGGHGNTIYF. Here the CDR3 DNA reads TGCGCCAGCAGCCAAGAGGGGGGACATGGAAACACCATATATTTT. The chain carries TRBV4-1 and TRBJ1-3; tentative D call: TRBD1 (6 bases). Germline assignment: CDR1 MGHRA and CDR2 YSYEKL. This CDR3 comprises 15 residues. V was cut by 0 bases and J by 3 bases, with 9 bases left in between.

The chain uses TRBV6-1 and TRBJ2-7; 8 nucleotides align to TRBD1. The CDR3 is made up of 14 amino acids. Germline lookup yields CDR1 MNHNS and CDR2 SASEGT. Trimming removed 3 bases from V and 4 bases from J; junction bases left unmatched: 5. CDR3 region: CASSDLQGEYEQYF. The CDR3 coding sequence is TGTGCCAGCAGTGATCTACAGGGGGAATACGAGCAGTACTTC.

The V gene is TRBV19, the J gene TRBJ1-6; D is unresolved. Germline-derived CDR1 and CDR2 are LNHDA and SQIVND (reference sequence). The CDR3 extends over 15 amino acids. V lost 7 bases and J lost 7, with 17 bases in between. The CDR3 nucleotides are TGTGCCAGTATGGAAGCGAAAGGTCGAAATTCACCCCTCCACTTT. Translation gives CASMEAKGRNSPLHF.

This chain uses TRBV5-6 with TRBJ1-1, with 8 bases aligning to TRBD1. Per the germline V gene, CDR1 is SGHDT and CDR2 is YYEEEE. Trimming took 4 bases from V and 10 from J; bases not matched to a gene: 12. CDR3 length: 14 amino acids. This CDR3 reads CASSAGTGNRGAFF. The DNA for the CDR3 is TGTGCCAGCAGCGCCGGGACAGGCAACAGAGGAGCTTTCTTT.

The chain joins TRBV6-1 to TRBJ1-5; D is possibly TRBD1 (5 bases). The ends were cut back, 9 bases at V and 3 bases at J, with 15 bases in the middle. Germline V gene lookup returns CDR1 MNHNS and CDR2 SASEGT. This CDR3 comprises 14 residues. The CDR3 nucleotides are TGTGCCAGTCGGGACCCCCTCGTCAATCAGCCCCAGCATTTT. It translates to CASRDPLVNQPQHF.

The genes are TRBV18 and TRBJ2-5, with 13 bases fitting TRBD2. Per the germline V gene, CDR1 is KGHSH and CDR2 is LQKENI. With V trimmed by 5 bases and J by 4 bases, 4 bases remained unmatched. The CDR3 covers 15 residues. CDR3 in amino acids: CASSNGLAGVETQYF. The CDR3 coding sequence is TGTGCCAGCTCAAACGGACTAGCGGGAGTAGAGACCCAGTACTTC.